This TCR beta chain stems from a study of blood T cell repertoires in COVID-19. Study-wide context: Spain, Italy and the United States supplied samples that represented acute and convalescent COVID-19.

CDR3 length equals 13 residues. The germline CDR1 and CDR2 sequences are GTSNPN and SVGIG (reference sequence). After removal of 3 bases from V and 7 bases from J, the junction contained 8 bases not matched to a gene. Per the authors' pipeline: Reference gene primer amplification yielded estimated nucleated cell counts. Only in-frame clones appear in the TCRdb table, and some are missing; sequencing was by immunoSEQ multiplex PCR. Clone size and V and J calls were adopted from that table, with D and trimming inferred from the DNA. In the table there are about 20,000 clones, about 91% of which are singletons.

This TCR was recovered from a woman in her 30s who had recovered from COVID-19. Source material: PBMCs or T cells enriched from blood (not recorded which). This chain joins TRBV30 and TRBJ1-1; 7 bases fit TRBD1. As DNA, the CDR3 is TGTGCCTGGAGAAATTGGGGGGACAGTGAAGCTTTCTTT. Its translation is CAWRNWGDSEAFF.